This T cell receptor (beta chain) was captured by sequencing in a study of blood T cell repertoires in COVID-19. Enrolment of Seattle patients took place during active infection, and they were followed longitudinally. Profiling relied on immunoSEQ multiplex PCR, and the TCRdb table lists in-frame clones only, not all of them. The data contain approximately 500,000 clones, approximately 88% of them singletons. Germline V gives CDR1 SQVTM, CDR2 ANQGSEA. The length of the CDR3 is 15 residues. Trimming removed 4 bases from V and 4 bases from J, with 17 bases in between. Sequencing was done on a sample of peripheral blood. The chain has TRBV29-1 and TRBJ1-3, with D possibly matching TRBD1 (6 bases). The sequence was obtained from a woman aged 50 to 65 with COVID-19, enrolled during active disease. CDR3: CSVGVSGVFGNTIYF. CDR3 nucleotides: TGCAGCGTTGGCGTCTCAGGGGTATTCGGAAACACCATATATTTT. Full variable domain (rest looked up from reference TRBV29-1 and TRBJ1-3): SAVISQKPSRDICQRGTSLTIQCQVDSQVTMMFWYRQQPGQSLTLIATANQGSEATYESGFVIDKFPISRPNLTFSTLTVSNMSPEDSSIYLCSVGVSGVFGNTIYFGEGSWLTVV.